This T cell receptor beta chain was profiled in a study of cytomegalovirus exposure and HLA in healthy donors. General observations from the study: An observed cluster of highly shared sequence variants was recorded as a likely sequencing artifact.

The germline V gene has CDR1 SGDLS and CDR2 YYNGEE. This CDR3 has 15 residues. With regard to this clone: Its specificity is unknown. Mismatch with germline at one junction end may stem from a read error. The same CDR3 is also encoded by other DNA sequences in this sample.

The PCR employed 60 Vbeta primers together with 13 Jbeta primers. Produced via immunoSEQ multiplex PCR; TCRdb's table is partial and in-frame only. The sample consists of about 170,000 clones, about 75% of them appearing once. Sequencing was carried out using PBMCs. This rearrangement joins TRBV9 to TRBJ2-1; D may be TRBD1 (7 bases). The origin of this receptor is a man in his forties or fifties in good health and CMV-seropositive. The CDR3 coding sequence is TGTGCTAGCAGCGTAGGAGGGGGCCGAGGGAATGAGCAGTTCTTC. Protein sequence: CASSVGGGRGNEQFF.